These T cell receptor beta chains were read from a single sample in a study of long-term antiretroviral therapy in people with HIV. Libraries were prepared by immunoSEQ multiplex PCR; TCRdb keeps only in-frame clonotypes and omits some of them. The sample includes 25,000 to 35,000 clones, 90% to 95% of them seen just once. Here the sequenced sample was unsorted PBMCs, taken 6 to 6.5 years after starting antiretroviral therapy. The receptor source for this set is a man aged 25 to 40 with HIV. Each CDR3 is given with its conserved first and last residue. The D gene is left open where the match is weak. Clone size is given for some rows only: seen once, a few or many times, or a class if the clone is expanded.

>TRBJ1-5|.|TRBV7-8|TRBD1
CASSYRGGMNQPQHF
TGTGCCAGCAGCTACAGGGGCGGAATGAATCAGCCCCAGCATTTT
>TRBJ1-2|.|TRBV4-1|.
CASSPRTVPSGYGYTF
TGCGCCAGCAGCCCTAGGACAGTCCCCTCGGGCTATGGCTACACCTTC
>TRBJ2-1|.|TRBV10-3|TRBD1
CAISERDRRYNEQFF
TGTGCCATCAGTGAAAGGGACAGGCGATACAATGAGCAGTTCTTC
>TRBJ1-2|.|TRBV5-4|.
CASSLFGYGYTF
TGTGCCAGCAGCTTATTCGGGTATGGCTACACCTTC
>TRBJ2-1|.|TRBV4-1|TRBD1
CASSQEHRGHNEQFF
TGCGCCAGCAGCCAGGAGCACAGGGGGCACAATGAGCAGTTCTTC
>TRBJ2-5|.|TRBV2|.
CASDRDPQETQYF
TGTGCCAGTGACCGGGACCCCCAAGAGACCCAGTACTTC
>TRBJ2-5|.|TRBV2|.
CASSKKETQYF
TGTGCCAGCAGTAAGAAAGAGACCCAGTACTTC
>TRBJ2-7|.|TRBV11-2|TRBD2
CASSLLAGSTSEQYF
TGTGCCAGCAGCTTATTAGCGGGATCAACCAGCGAGCAGTACTTC
>TRBJ1-6|.|TRBV6-1|.
CASSEVTENSPLHF
TGTGCCAGCAGTGAAGTGACAGAGAATTCACCCCTCCACTTT
>TRBJ2-3|once|TRBV21-1|.
CASAAGGGGYTDTQYF
TGTGCCAGCGCCGCCGGGGGAGGCGGCTACACAGATACGCAGTATTTT
>TRBJ2-7|once|TRBV5-8|.
CASSLDGDMASYEQYF
TGTGCCAGCAGCTTGGACGGAGATATGGCCTCCTACGAGCAGTACTTC
>TRBJ2-2|.|TRBV27|.
CATHRLMTGELFF
TGTGCCACCCACCGTCTGATGACCGGGGAGCTGTTTTTT
>TRBJ2-7|.|TRBV5-1|.
CASSLGQYSSYEQYF
TGCGCCAGCAGCTTGGGCCAGTATTCCTCCTACGAGCAGTACTTC
>TRBJ1-5|.|TRBV2|.
CASGRIGQPQHF
TGTGCCAGCGGGAGGATAGGACAGCCCCAGCATTTT
>TRBJ2-3|.|TRBV19|.
CASTQFLGRNTDTQYF
TGTGCCAGTACCCAATTCCTCGGGAGAAACACAGATACGCAGTATTTT
>TRBJ1-2|.|TRBV25-1|.
CASSEYNLGQGSDGYTF
TGTGCCAGCAGTGAATATAATCTCGGGCAGGGGAGTGATGGCTACACCTTC